Detailed here is one T cell receptor (beta chain). Antigen: not known. Once cultured for around 11 days, the cells underwent separation to obtain CD4+ T cells. Vaccine recipients lacked prior SARS-CoV-2 infection and had negative nucleocapsid antibodies. Cultures had half their medium replaced with IL-2 medium on days 3 and 7. The J segment lost 3 bases and the V segment lost 5 bases, leaving 1 base of the junction unmatched. CDR3 size: 13 residues. CDR1 is LNHDA and CDR2 is SQIVND in the germline V gene (reference sequence). Sequencing used immunoSEQ multiplex PCR; TCRdb keeps in-frame clones, though not all of them. The sample lists roughly 50,000 clones; roughly three fifths were seen once. The data stem from a study of vaccination effects on CD4 cells after COVID-19. The study's findings and limits: Cross-reactivity with common cold coronaviruses was shown by only 1 of 255 vaccine-induced clones in healthy vaccinees. Marked clonal contraction of both clone types appeared late after vaccination.

This sequence originates from a human donor who received a COVID-19 vaccine. Sequencing used CD4+ T cells from PBMCs cultured without peptide, obtained before COVID-19 vaccination. The rearrangement joins TRBV19 to TRBJ1-1; 9 positions match TRBD1. The CDR3 is CASSRDRDTEAFF. Here the CDR3 DNA reads TGTGCCAGTAGTCGGGACAGGGACACTGAAGCTTTCTTT.